A single sample is the source of the 24 T cell receptor beta chains below, sequenced in a study of blood T cell repertoires in COVID-19. Repertoires were generated with immunoSEQ multiplex PCR, while TCRdb's copy carries only in-frame clones and drops some. The sample yields approximately 110,000 clones, approximately 80% seen once. The specimen sequenced was peripheral blood. The receptors come from a woman aged 45-65 years with acute or convalescent COVID-19.

As to this clone: Relative to the germline gene, one junction end is altered; a read error may explain this. This chain joins TRBV19 and TRBJ1-1; the match to TRBD1 covers 8 bases. The CDR3 sequence is 14 residues long. Germline V CDR1 and CDR2: LNHDA, SQIVND (reference sequence). CDR3 nucleotide sequence: TGTGCCAGTAGTCGGACAGGGATGAACGCTGAAGCTTTCTTT. Its protein product is CASSRTGMNAEAFF.

In its sample, this clone was seen once. This chain connects TRBV5-1 to TRBJ2-2; TRBD2 agrees at 9 bases. Trimming took 4 bases from V and 5 from J; bases not matched to a gene: 12. The CDR3 loop spans 17 amino acids. Germline V gene sequence: CDR1 SGHRS, CDR2 YFSETQ. This chain's CDR3 is CASSLFAGGQVTGELFF. CDR3 coding DNA: TGCGCCAGCAGCCTCTTCGCGGGGGGGCAAGTAACCGGGGAGCTGTTTTTT.

The rearrangement links TRBV5-1 to TRBJ2-7; D perhaps matches TRBD1 (7 bases). CDR3 length equals 16 residues. CDR1 is SGHRS, CDR2 YFSETQ, per germline. Trimming stripped 0 bases from V and 2 bases from J, with 15 bases between. As DNA, the CDR3 is TGCGCCAGCAGCTTGGTAGGCCAGGGGGGTACCTACGAGCAGTACTTC. Its translation is CASSLVGQGGTYEQYF.

This clone was seen just once. This chain uses TRBV6-5 with TRBJ2-7, with D maybe TRBD1 (6 bases). CDR3 length: 15 amino acids. The V end was cut by 8 bases, the J end by 2 bases, with 19 bases between. Per germline, CDR1 MNHEY and CDR2 SVGAGI. Here the CDR3 DNA reads TGTGCCAGCTGGGGTTCAGGGGTTGGCCCCTACGAGCAGTACTTC. Residues: CASWGSGVGPYEQYF.

J is TRBJ2-3 and V is TRBV5-1; D is uncertain. Trimming cost V 0 bases and J 3 bases, with 8 bases left between them. The CDR3 runs 14 residues. CDR1 is SGHRS, CDR2 YFSETQ, per germline. The CDR3 loop is CASSLAGRTDTQYF. DNA for the CDR3: TGCGCCAGCAGCTTGGCGGGTAGGACAGATACGCAGTATTTT.

This clone showed up just a few times. V gene TRBV2 combines with J gene TRBJ1-6; 8 bases align to TRBD1. This CDR3 comprises 15 residues. With 4 bases clipped from V and 7 bases from J, the junction kept 6 bases outside the gene matches. The germline CDR1 and CDR2 sequences are SNHLY and FYNNEI. The CDR3 sequence is CASSGLDRVNSPLHF. The CDR3 coding sequence is TGTGCCAGCAGTGGGCTGGACAGGGTAAATTCACCCCTCCACTTT. Based on the CDR3 plus reference TRBV2 and TRBJ1-6, the full variable domain is EPEVTQTPSHQVTQMGQEVILRCVPISNHLYFYWYRQILGQKVEFLVSFYNNEISEKSEIFDDQFSVERPDGSNFTLKIRSTKLEDSAMYFCASSGLDRVNSPLHFGNGTRLTVT.

The chain links TRBV12-3 or TRBV12-4 to TRBJ2-2; TRBD1 agrees at 9 bases. V shed 5 bases and J 9 bases; nucleotides not matched to a gene: 4. The CDR3 is 13 amino acids. The CDR3 loop reads CASSLTGGWELFF. DNA of the CDR3: TGTGCCAGCAGTCTTACAGGGGGCTGGGAGCTGTTTTTT.

The chain has TRBV4-2 and TRBJ1-1; 9 bases map to TRBD1. The CDR3 has 15 residues. Germline V gene sequence: CDR1 LGHNA, CDR2 YNFKEQ. V lost 3 bases and J lost 4; bases outside the gene matches: 6. For the CDR3, the DNA is TGTGCCAGCAGCCAGCCGGGGACAGGGCGCACTGAAGCTTTCTTT. Protein sequence: CASSQPGTGRTEAFF.

The chain has TRBV3-1 (or the pseudogene TRBV3-2) and TRBJ1-1, with D unresolved. Germline-derived CDR1 and CDR2 are LGHDT and YNNKEL (reference sequence). This CDR3 comprises 14 residues. V dropped 1 base and J dropped 2 bases, with 8 bases sitting between them. The chain's CDR3 is CASSQGQINTEAFF. The DNA for the CDR3 is TGTGCCAGCAGCCAAGGCCAGATTAACACTGAAGCTTTCTTT.

The chain links TRBV5-1 to TRBJ1-1; 7 nucleotides line up with TRBD1. V lost 5 bases to trimming and J lost 1 base; unmatched junction nucleotides: 5. Germline CDR1 is SGHRS and CDR2 is YFSETQ. The CDR3 runs 14 residues. CDR3 protein: CASSYTGANTEAFF. In DNA, the CDR3 is TGCGCCAGCAGTTACACAGGGGCGAACACTGAAGCTTTCTTT.

The genes are TRBV2 and TRBJ1-4; 8 bases are a match to TRBD1. Per the germline V gene, CDR1 is SNHLY and CDR2 is FYNNEI. The length of the CDR3 is 14 residues. The V gene end was trimmed by 8 bases and the J gene end by 5 bases; junction bases not matched to a gene: 7. The CDR3, as DNA: TGTGCCAGCCGGGGGGACAGGCCGAATGAAAAACTGTTTTTT. Translating it yields CASRGDRPNEKLFF.

The chain uses TRBV5-6 and TRBJ2-7; tentative D call: TRBD1 (6 bases). Germline V CDR1 and CDR2: SGHDT, YYEEEE. The germline V and J ends were trimmed by 4 bases and 0 bases, with 20 bases remaining between them. The CDR3 has 17 residues. CDR3 loop: CASSRQDRLQSSYEQYF. Written as DNA, the CDR3 is TGTGCCAGCAGCAGACAGGACCGCCTTCAGAGCTCCTACGAGCAGTACTTC.

Written as DNA, the CDR3 is TGTGCCACGCCTATCGTCGATCACGATACAGTTACCTACGAGCAGTACTTC. This gives the protein CATPIVDHDTVTYEQYF. The rearrangement links TRBV2 to TRBJ2-7; the D is unclear. V lost 10 bases and J lost 2, with 27 bases in between. Germline CDR1 and CDR2: SNHLY and FYNNEI. The CDR3 spans 17 residues.

The CDR3 spells CASSLVRERRETQYF. CDR3 in DNA: TGCGCCAGCAGCTTGGTCCGGGAGAGGAGGGAGACCCAGTACTTC. The V call is TRBV5-1, the J call TRBJ2-5; a possible D gene is TRBD2 (6 bases). Germline V lookup: CDR1 SGHRS, CDR2 YFSETQ. V was shortened by 0 bases and J by 5 bases, with 14 bases between the two germline ends. The CDR3 length is 15 residues. Looking up the rest from reference TRBV5-1 and TRBJ2-5 gives the full variable domain: KAGVTQTPRYLIKTRGQQVTLSCSPISGHRSVSWYQQTPGQGLQFLFEYFSETQRNKGNFPGRFSGRQFSNSRSEMNVSTLELGDSALYLCASSLVRERRETQYFGPGTRLLVL.

The chain is built from TRBV6-2 or TRBV6-3 and TRBJ1-2; D call uncertain. Trimming took off 4 bases at V and 8 bases at J, with 5 bases between the two ends. CDR3 length: 10 residues. In germline, CDR1 is MNHEY, CDR2 SVGEGT. The CDR3: CASSSGGYTF. The CDR3 bases are TGTGCCAGCAGTTCGGGGGGCTACACCTTC.

The chain has TRBV2 and TRBJ1-4, with a possible D match to TRBD1 (6 bases). Trimming removed 6 bases at V and 7 bases at J, with 12 bases between. This CDR3 has 13 residues. The germline V gene encodes CDR1 SNHLY and CDR2 FYNNEI. This chain's CDR3 is CASRRGLGEKLFF. The DNA for the CDR3 is TGTGCCAGCAGGCGGGGGCTGGGTGAAAAACTGTTTTTT.

J is TRBJ2-3 and V is TRBV4-2, with TRBD2 matching 11 bases. Germline CDR1 reads LGHNA; CDR2 reads YNFKEQ. V lost 2 bases and J lost 0; bases outside the gene matches: 1. The CDR3 loop spans 16 amino acids. The CDR3 spells CASSQLAGGSTDTQYF. DNA for the CDR3: TGTGCCAGCAGCCAACTAGCGGGGGGCAGCACAGATACGCAGTATTTT.

Only one count was recorded for this clone. The rearrangement uses TRBV6-5 and TRBJ1-2, with D possibly TRBD1 on 6 matching bases. The CDR3 consists of 14 residues. With 5 bases removed from V and 0 bases from J, the gap between germline ends came to 10 bases. Per germline, CDR1 MNHEY and CDR2 SVGAGI. CDR3 sequence: CASSPRDTNYGYTF. The DNA for the CDR3 is TGTGCCAGCAGTCCCCGGGACACTAACTATGGCTACACCTTC.

This clone has at least ten counts. This chain links TRBV18 with TRBJ2-3; a possible D gene is TRBD2 (5 bases). V was shortened by 3 bases and J by 2 bases, with 9 bases between the two germline ends. CDR1 is KGHSH, CDR2 LQKENI, per germline. The CDR3 is 14 residues long. CDR3 DNA sequence: TGTGCCAGCTCACCCGGGATCCACACAGATACGCAGTATTTT. This sequence encodes CASSPGIHTDTQYF.

This chain connects TRBV7-2 to TRBJ2-3, with 14 nucleotides matching TRBD2. The CDR3 runs to 15 residues. Trimming removed 4 bases from V and 7 bases from J; junction bases left unmatched: 4. CDR1 is SGHTA, CDR2 FQGNSA, per germline. The CDR3 loop reads CASSYGLAGGYTQYF. CDR3 sequence (DNA): TGTGCCAGCAGCTACGGACTAGCGGGGGGTTATACGCAGTATTTT.

The chain employs TRBV2 and TRBJ1-6; tentative D call: TRBD1 (5 bases). The germline gives CDR1 SNHLY, CDR2 FYNNEI. The V end was cut by 5 bases, the J end by 7 bases, with 6 bases between. The CDR3 covers 12 residues. CDR3 DNA: TGTGCCAGCAGTACAGGAAATTCACCCCTCCACTTT. This sequence encodes CASSTGNSPLHF.

The chain uses TRBV6-6 and TRBJ1-4; no clear D. The V gene's germline CDR1 is MNHNY and CDR2 SVGAGI (reference sequence). This CDR3 region has 14 residues. V was pared by 6 bases and J by 1 base, with 9 bases between. CDR3 nucleotides: TGTGCCAGCAGCTACGCGGGAACTAATGAAAAACTGTTTTTT. It codes for CASSYAGTNEKLFF.

This clone showed up just once. The CDR3 DNA follows: TGTGCCAGCAGCCCAAGCGGACTCTCCTACAATGAGCAGTTCTTC. Translation: CASSPSGLSYNEQFF. This sequence joins TRBV11-2 and TRBJ2-1, with D possibly TRBD2 on 5 matching bases. There are 15 residues in the CDR3. The germline CDR1 and CDR2 sequences are SGHAT and FQNNGV. Trimming stripped 5 bases from V and 0 bases from J, with 11 bases between.

The genes are TRBV19 and TRBJ2-7; 10 bases are a match to TRBD1. Losses at the gene ends were 1 base for V and 4 bases for J; bases not matched to a gene: 7. The CDR3 consists of 16 residues. From germline, CDR1 is LNHDA and CDR2 SQIVND (reference sequence). The CDR3 sequence: CASSIGGGTGVYEQYF. The CDR3, as DNA: TGTGCCAGTAGTATAGGGGGCGGGACAGGGGTGTACGAGCAGTACTTC.